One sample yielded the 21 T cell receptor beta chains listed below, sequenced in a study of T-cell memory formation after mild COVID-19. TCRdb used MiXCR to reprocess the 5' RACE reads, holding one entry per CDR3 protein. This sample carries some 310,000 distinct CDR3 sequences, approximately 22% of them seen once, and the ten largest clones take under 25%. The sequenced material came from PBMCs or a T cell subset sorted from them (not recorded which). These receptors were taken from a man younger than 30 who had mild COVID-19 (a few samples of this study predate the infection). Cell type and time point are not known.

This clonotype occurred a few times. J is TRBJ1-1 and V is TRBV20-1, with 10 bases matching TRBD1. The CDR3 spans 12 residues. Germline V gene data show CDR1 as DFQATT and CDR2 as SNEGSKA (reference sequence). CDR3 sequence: CGGQGLPSFAFF. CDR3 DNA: TGCGGGGGACAGGGGTTACCTTCTTTCGCTTTCTTT.

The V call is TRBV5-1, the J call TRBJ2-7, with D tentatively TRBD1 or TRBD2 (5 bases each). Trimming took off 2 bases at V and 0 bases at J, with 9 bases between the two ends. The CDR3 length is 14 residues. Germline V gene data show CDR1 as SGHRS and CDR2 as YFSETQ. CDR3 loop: CASSFAGSSYEQYV. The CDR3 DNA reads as TGCGCCAGCAGCTTCGCAGGGAGCTCCTACGAGCAGTACGTC.

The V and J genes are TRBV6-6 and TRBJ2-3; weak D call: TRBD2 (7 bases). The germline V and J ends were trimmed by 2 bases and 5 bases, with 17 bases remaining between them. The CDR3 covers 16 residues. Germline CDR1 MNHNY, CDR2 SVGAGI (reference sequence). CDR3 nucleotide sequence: TGTGCCAGCAGTTACCTGGGGGGGGGCGAGGGAGATACGCAGTATTTT. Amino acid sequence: CASSYLGGGEGDTQYF.

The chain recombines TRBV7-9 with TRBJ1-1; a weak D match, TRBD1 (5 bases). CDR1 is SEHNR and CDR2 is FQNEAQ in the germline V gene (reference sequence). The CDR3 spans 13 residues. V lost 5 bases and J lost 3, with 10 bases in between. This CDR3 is CASSLREDTEAFF. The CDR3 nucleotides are TGTGCCAGCAGCCTCAGGGAAGACACTGAAGCTTTCTTT.

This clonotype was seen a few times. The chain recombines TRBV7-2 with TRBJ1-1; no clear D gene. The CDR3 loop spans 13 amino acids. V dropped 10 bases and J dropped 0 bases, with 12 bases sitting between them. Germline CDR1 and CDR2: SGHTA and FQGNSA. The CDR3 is CATERAVNTEAFF. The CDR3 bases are TGTGCCACCGAAAGGGCAGTGAACACTGAAGCTTTCTTT.

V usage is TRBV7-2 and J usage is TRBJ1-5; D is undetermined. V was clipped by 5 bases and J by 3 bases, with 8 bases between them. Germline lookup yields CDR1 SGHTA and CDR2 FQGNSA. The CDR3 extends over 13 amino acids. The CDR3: CASSPSPNQPQHF. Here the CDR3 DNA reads TGTGCCAGCAGCCCAAGTCCCAATCAGCCCCAGCATTTT.

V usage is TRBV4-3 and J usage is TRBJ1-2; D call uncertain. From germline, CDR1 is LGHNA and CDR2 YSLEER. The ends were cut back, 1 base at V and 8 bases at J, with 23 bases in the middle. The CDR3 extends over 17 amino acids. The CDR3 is CASSQVAGQIPQRGYTF. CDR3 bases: TGCGCCAGCAGCCAAGTAGCGGGCCAGATACCCCAGAGGGGCTACACCTTC.

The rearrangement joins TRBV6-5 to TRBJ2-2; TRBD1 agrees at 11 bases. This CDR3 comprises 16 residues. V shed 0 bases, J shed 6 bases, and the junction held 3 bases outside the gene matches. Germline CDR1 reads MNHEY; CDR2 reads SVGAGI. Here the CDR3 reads CASSYSGTGGPGELFF. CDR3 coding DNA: TGTGCCAGCAGTTACTCCGGGACAGGGGGACCCGGGGAGCTGTTTTTT.

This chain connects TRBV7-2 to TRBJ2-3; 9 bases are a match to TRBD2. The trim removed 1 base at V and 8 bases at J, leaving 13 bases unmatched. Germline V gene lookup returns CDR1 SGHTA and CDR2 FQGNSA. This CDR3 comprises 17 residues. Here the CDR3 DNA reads TGTGCCAGCAGCTTAGGCGCTAGCGGGGACGGGCGGAGTACGCAGTATTTT. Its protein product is CASSLGASGDGRSTQYF.

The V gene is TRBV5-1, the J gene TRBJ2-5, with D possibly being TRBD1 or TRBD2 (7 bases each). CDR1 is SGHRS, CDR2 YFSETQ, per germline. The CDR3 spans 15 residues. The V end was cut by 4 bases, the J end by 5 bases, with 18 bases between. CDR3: CASSPRWGGQETQYF. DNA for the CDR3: TGCGCCAGCAGCCCGCGATGGGGGGGACAGGAGACCCAGTACTTC.

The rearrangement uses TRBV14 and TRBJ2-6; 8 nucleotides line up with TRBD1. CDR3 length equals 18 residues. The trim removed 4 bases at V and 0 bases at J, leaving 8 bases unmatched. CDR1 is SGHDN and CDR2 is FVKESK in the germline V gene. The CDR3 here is CASSPWTGKSSGANVLTF. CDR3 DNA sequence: TGTGCCAGCAGCCCCTGGACAGGGAAGTCCTCTGGGGCCAACGTCCTGACTTTC.

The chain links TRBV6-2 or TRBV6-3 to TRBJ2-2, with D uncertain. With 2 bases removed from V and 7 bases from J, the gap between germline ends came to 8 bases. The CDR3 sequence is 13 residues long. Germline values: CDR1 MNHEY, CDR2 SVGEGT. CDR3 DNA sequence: TGTGCCAGCAGTTACAGGGCTGACGGGGAGCTGTTTTTT. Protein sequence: CASSYRADGELFF.

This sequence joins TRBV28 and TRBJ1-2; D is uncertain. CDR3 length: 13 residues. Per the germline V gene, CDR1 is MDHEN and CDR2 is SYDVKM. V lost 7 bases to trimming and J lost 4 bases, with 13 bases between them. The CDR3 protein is CASIPANLYGYTF. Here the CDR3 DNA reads TGTGCCAGCATCCCTGCGAACCTCTATGGCTACACCTTC.

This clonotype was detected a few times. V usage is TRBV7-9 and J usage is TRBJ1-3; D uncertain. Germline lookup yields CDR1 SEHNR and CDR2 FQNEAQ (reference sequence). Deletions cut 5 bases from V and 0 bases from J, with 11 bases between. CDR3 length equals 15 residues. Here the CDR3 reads CASSQRVISGNTIYF. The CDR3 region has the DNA TGTGCCAGCAGCCAAAGGGTGATCTCTGGAAACACCATATATTTT.

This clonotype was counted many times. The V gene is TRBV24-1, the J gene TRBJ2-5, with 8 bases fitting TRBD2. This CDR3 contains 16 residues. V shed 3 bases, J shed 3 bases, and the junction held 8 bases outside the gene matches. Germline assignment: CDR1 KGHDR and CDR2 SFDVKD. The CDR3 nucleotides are TGTGCCACCAGTGATCGTGCGGGGGGCCCGAAAGAGACCCAGTACTTC. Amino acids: CATSDRAGGPKETQYF.

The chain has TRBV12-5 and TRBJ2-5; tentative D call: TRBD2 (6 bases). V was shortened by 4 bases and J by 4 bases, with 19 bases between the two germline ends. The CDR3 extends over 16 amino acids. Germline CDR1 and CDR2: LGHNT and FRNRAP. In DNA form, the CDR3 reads TGTGCTAGTGGTTACGGTTTGCGGGGAGTTGGAGAGACCCAGTACTTC. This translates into CASGYGLRGVGETQYF.

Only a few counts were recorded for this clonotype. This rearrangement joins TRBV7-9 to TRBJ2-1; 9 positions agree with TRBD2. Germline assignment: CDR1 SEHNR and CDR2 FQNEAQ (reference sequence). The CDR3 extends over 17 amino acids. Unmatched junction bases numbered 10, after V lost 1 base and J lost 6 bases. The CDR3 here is CASSLGQLAGGRNEQFF. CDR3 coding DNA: TGTGCCAGCAGCTTAGGTCAGTTGGCGGGGGGGCGCAATGAGCAGTTCTTC.

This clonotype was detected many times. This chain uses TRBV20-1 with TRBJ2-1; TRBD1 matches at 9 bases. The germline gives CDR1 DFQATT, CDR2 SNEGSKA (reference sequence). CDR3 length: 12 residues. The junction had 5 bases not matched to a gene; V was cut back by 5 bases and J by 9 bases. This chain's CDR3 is CSASGTGTEQFF. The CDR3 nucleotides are TGCAGTGCTTCCGGGACAGGGACTGAGCAGTTCTTC.

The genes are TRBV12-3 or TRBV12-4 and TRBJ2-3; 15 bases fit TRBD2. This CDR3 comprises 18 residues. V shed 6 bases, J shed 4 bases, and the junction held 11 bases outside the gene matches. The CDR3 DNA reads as TGTGCCAGCAGCCCGAGCTTGGGACTAGCGGGGGGCTCAGATACGCAGTATTTT. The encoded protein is CASSPSLGLAGGSDTQYF.

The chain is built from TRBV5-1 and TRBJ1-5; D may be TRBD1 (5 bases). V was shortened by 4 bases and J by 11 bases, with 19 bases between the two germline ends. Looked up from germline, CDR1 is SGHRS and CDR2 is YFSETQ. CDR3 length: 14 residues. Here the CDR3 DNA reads TGCGCCAGCAGCGTAACCGGGACTCCAAGAGCCCAGCATTTT. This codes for CASSVTGTPRAQHF.

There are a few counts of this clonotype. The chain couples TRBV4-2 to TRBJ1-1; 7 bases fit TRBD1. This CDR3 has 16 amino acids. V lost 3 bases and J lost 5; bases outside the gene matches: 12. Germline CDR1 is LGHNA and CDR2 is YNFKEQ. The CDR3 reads CASSHHRGPRETEAFF. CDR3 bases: TGTGCCAGCAGCCATCACAGGGGTCCCAGGGAAACTGAAGCTTTCTTT.